These 3 T cell receptor beta chains share one sample of origin, sequenced in a study of blood T cell repertoires in COVID-19. The data were produced by immunoSEQ multiplex PCR, yet TCRdb's version contains in-frame clones alone and is incomplete. The table shows about 75,000 clones, with roughly 70% occurring only once. The sequencing input was peripheral blood. These receptors were taken from a human donor with acute or convalescent COVID-19. The donor label of this sample is uncertain.

CDR3 sequence reads: CASSQTGQGNSPLHF. The CDR3 coding sequence is TGTGCCAGCAGCCAAACGGGACAGGGTAATTCACCCCTCCACTTT. V is TRBV3-1 (or the pseudogene TRBV3-2) and J is TRBJ1-6; 9 bases line up with TRBD1. The germline gives CDR1 LGHDT, CDR2 YNNKEL (reference sequence). The CDR3 runs 15 residues. With 2 bases clipped from V and 6 bases from J, the junction kept 2 bases outside the gene matches.

The J gene is TRBJ2-5, the V gene TRBV30; TRBD2 agrees at 7 bases. The J segment lost 0 bases and the V segment lost 3 bases, leaving 4 bases of the junction unmatched. Looked up from germline, CDR1 is GTSNPN and CDR2 is SVGIG (reference sequence). The CDR3 is made up of 14 amino acids. The CDR3 sequence: CAWRRGDYQETQYF. Written as DNA, the CDR3 is TGTGCCTGGAGACGGGGGGATTACCAAGAGACCCAGTACTTC.

This clone is a singleton in its sample. The CDR3 here is CASSPDSSPLHF. DNA for the CDR3: TGTGCCAGCAGCCCCGACAGTTCACCCCTCCACTTT. The genes are TRBV7-6 and TRBJ1-6, with D possibly matching TRBD1 (5 bases). V lost 5 bases and J 9 bases, leaving 8 bases between the germline ends. There are 12 residues in the CDR3. Germline assignment: CDR1 SGHVS and CDR2 FNYEAQ.